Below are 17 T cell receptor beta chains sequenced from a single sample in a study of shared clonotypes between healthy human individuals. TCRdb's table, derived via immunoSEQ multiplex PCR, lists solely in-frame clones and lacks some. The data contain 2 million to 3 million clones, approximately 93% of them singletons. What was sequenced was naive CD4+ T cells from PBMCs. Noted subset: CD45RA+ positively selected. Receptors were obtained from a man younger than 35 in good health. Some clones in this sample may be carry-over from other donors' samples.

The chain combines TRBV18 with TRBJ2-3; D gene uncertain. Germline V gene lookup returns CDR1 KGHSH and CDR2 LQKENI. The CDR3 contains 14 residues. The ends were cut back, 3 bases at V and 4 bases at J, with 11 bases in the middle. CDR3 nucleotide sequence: TGTGCCAGCTCACCTTCAGTGGTCCCAGATACGCAGTATTTT. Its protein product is CASSPSVVPDTQYF.

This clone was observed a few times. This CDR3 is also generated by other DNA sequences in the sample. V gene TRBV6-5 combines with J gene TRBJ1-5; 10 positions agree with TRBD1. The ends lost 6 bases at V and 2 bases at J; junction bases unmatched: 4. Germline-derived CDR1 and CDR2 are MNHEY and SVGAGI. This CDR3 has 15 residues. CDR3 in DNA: TGTGCCAGCAGCAAGACAGGGGGCGGCAATCAGCCCCAGCATTTT. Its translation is CASSKTGGGNQPQHF.

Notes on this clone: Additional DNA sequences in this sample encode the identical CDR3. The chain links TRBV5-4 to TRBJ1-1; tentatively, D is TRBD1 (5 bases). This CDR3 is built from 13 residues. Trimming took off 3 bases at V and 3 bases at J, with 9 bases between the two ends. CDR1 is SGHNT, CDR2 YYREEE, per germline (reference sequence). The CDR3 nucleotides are TGTGCCAGCAGCTGGGACCGACACACTGAAGCTTTCTTT. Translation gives CASSWDRHTEAFF.

This CDR3 reads CSVGLLGGAQGYTF. DNA for the CDR3: TGCAGCGTTGGCCTACTCGGGGGGGCGCAGGGCTACACCTTC. The V and J genes are TRBV29-1 and TRBJ1-2, with D tentatively TRBD1 (6 bases). The CDR3 length is 14 residues. The V and J ends lost 4 bases and 8 bases respectively, with 20 bases between them. Per the germline V gene, CDR1 is SQVTM and CDR2 is ANQGSEA.

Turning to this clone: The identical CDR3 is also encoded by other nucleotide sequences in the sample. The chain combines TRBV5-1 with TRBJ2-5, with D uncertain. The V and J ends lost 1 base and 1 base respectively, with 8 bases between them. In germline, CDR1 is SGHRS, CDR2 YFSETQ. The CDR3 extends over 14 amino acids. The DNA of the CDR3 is TGCGCCAGCAGCTTGCAAGGTCCCCAAGAGACCCAGTACTTC. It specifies CASSLQGPQETQYF. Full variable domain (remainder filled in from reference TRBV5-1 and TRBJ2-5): KAGVTQTPRYLIKTRGQQVTLSCSPISGHRSVSWYQQTPGQGLQFLFEYFSETQRNKGNFPGRFSGRQFSNSRSEMNVSTLELGDSALYLCASSLQGPQETQYFGPGTRLLVL.

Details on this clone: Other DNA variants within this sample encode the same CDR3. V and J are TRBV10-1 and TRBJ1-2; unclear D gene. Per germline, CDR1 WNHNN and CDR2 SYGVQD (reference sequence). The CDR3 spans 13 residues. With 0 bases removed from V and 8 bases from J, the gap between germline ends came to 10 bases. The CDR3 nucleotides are TGCGCCAGCAGTGAGTCAGGAGGTTACGGCTACACCTTC. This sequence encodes CASSESGGYGYTF.

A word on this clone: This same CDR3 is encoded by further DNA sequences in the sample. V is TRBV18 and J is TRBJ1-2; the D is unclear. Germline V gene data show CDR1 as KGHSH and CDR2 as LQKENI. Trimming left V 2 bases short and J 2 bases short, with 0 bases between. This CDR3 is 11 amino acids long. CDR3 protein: CASSPNYGYTF. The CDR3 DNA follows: TGTGCCAGCTCACCAAACTATGGCTACACCTTC.

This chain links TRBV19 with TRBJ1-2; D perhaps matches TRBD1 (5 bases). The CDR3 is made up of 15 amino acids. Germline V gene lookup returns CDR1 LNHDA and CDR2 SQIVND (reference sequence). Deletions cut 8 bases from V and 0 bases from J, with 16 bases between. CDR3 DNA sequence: TGTGCCAGTGGAAATCGGGGGTCAGCTAACTATGGCTACACCTTC. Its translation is CASGNRGSANYGYTF.

CDR3: CASSYRGRLDGYTF. As DNA, the CDR3 is TGTGCCAGCAGCTACAGGGGGCGGCTCGATGGCTACACCTTC. V is TRBV28 and J is TRBJ1-2; TRBD1 matches 9 bases. V trimming: 6 bases; J trimming: 6 bases; junction bases outside the gene matches: 8. The CDR3 runs 14 residues. Germline lookup yields CDR1 MDHEN and CDR2 SYDVKM.

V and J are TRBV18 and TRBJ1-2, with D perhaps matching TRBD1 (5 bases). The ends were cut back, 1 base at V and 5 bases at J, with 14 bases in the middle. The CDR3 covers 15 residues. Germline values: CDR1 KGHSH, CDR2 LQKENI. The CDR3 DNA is TGTGCCAGCTCACCACAGGGGCCCCCAGGATATGGCTACACCTTC. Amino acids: CASSPQGPPGYGYTF.

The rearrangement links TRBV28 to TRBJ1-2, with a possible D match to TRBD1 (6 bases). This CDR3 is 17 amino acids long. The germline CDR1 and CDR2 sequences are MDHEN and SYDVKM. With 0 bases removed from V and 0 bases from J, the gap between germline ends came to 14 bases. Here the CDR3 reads CASSLWGGSSSNYGYTF. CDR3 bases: TGTGCCAGCAGTTTATGGGGGGGCAGCTCCTCTAACTATGGCTACACCTTC.

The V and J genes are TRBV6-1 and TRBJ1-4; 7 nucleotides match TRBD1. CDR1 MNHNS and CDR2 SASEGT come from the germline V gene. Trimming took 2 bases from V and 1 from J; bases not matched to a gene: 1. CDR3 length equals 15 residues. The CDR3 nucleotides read TGTGCCAGCAGTGAACGGACAGGAACTAATGAAAAACTGTTTTTT. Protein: CASSERTGTNEKLFF.

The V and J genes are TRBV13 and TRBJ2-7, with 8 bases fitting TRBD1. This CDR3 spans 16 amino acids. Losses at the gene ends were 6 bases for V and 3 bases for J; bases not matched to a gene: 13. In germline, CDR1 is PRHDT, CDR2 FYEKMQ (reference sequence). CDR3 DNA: TGTGCCAGCAGTTTCTATCCTCGGACAGGGAACTACGAGCAGTACTTC. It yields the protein CASSFYPRTGNYEQYF.

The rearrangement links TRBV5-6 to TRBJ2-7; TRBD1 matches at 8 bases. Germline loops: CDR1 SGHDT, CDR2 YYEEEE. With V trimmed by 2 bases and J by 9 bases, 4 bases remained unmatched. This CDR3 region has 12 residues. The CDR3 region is CASSLRTGRQYF. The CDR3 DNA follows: TGTGCCAGCAGCTTAAGGACAGGGAGGCAGTACTTC. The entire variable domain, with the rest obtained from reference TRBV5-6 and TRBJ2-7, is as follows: DAGVTQSPTHLIKTRGQQVTLRCSPKSGHDTVSWYQQALGQGPQFIFQYYEEEERQRGNFPDRFSGHQFPNYSSELNVNALLLGDSALYLCASSLRTGRQYFGPGTRLTVT.

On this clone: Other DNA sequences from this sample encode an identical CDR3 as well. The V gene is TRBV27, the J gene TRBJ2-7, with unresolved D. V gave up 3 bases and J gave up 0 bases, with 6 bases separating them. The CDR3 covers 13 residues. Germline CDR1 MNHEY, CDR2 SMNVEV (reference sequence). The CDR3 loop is CASSFTFSYEQYF. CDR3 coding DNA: TGTGCCAGCAGTTTTACGTTCTCCTACGAGCAGTACTTC.

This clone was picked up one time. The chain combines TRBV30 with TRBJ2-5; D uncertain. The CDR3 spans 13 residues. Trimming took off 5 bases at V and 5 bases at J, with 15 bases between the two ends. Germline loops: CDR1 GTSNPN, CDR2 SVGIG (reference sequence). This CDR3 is CAWASGSAETQYF. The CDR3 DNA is TGTGCCTGGGCCTCCGGCTCAGCGGAGACCCAGTACTTC.

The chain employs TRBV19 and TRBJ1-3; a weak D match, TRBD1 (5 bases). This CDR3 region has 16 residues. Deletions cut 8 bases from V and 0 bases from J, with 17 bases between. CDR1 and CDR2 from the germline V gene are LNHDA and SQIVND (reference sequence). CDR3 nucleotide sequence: TGTGCCAGTCCCGCATCTGCTGGGGGCTCTGGAAACACCATATATTTT. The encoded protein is CASPASAGGSGNTIYF.